One T cell receptor (beta chain) is described in this entry. The data derive from a study of shared clonotypes between healthy human individuals. J lost 9 bases, V lost 0 bases, and 2 bases had no gene match. Germline V gene data show CDR1 as LNHNV and CDR2 as YYDKDF (reference sequence). CDR3 length: 13 residues. Sequencing used immunoSEQ multiplex PCR; TCRdb keeps in-frame clones, though not all of them. The table shows about 100,000 clones, with roughly 45% occurring only once. This chain uses TRBV15 with TRBJ2-1; 7 bases line up with TRBD1. The specimen sequenced was PBMCs. The sequence was collected from a woman aged 40-49 years in good health. Some clones in this sample may be carry-over from other donors' samples. CDR3 DNA: TGTGCCACCAGCAGAGAGAACAGGGGTGAGCAGTTCTTC. This encodes CATSRENRGEQFF.